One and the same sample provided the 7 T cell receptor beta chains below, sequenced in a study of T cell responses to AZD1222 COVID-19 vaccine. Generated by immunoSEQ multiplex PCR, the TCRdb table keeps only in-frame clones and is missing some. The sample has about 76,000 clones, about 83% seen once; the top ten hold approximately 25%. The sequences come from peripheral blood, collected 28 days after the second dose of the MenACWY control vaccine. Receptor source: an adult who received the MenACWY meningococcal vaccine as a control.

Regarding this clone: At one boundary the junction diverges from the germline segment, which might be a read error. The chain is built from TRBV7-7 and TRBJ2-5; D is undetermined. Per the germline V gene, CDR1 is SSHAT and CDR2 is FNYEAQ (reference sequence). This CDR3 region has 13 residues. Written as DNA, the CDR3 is TGTGCTAGCAGCTCTGGGGTGACACTTCCCCAGTACTTC. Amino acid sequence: CASSSGVTLPQYF.

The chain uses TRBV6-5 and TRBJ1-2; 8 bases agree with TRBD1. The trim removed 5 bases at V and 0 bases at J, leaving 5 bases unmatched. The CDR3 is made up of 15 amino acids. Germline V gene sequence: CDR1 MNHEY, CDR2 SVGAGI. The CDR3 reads CASSRQGIANYGYTF. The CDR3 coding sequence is TGTGCCAGCAGTCGACAGGGGATAGCTAACTATGGCTACACCTTC.

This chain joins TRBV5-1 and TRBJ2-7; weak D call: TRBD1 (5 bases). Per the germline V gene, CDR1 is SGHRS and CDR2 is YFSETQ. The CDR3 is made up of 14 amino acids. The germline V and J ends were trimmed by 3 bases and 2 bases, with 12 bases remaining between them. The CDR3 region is CASSYGRAAYEQYF. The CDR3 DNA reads TGCGCCAGCAGCTACGGCAGGGCCGCCTACGAGCAGTACTTC.

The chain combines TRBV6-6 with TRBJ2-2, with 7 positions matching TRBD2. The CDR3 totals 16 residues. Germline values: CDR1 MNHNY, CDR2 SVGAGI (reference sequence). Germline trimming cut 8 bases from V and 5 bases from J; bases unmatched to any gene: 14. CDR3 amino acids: CASRGGGAHRTGELFF. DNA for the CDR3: TGTGCCAGCCGGGGCGGGGGAGCCCATCGGACCGGGGAGCTGTTTTTT.

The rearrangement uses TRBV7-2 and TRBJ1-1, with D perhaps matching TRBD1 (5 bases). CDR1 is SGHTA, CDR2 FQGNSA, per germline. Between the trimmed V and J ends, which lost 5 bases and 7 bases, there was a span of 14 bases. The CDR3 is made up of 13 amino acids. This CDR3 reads CASSVRVGGEAFF. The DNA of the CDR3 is TGTGCCAGCAGCGTCAGGGTTGGCGGTGAAGCTTTCTTT.

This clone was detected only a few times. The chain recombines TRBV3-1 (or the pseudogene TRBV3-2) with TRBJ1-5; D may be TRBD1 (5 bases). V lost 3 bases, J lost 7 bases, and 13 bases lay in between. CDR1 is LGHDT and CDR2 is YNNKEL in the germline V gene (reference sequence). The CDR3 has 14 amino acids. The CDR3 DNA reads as TGTGCCAGCAGCCACCGTGGGGCGGAACAGCCCCAGCATTTT. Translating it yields CASSHRGAEQPQHF.

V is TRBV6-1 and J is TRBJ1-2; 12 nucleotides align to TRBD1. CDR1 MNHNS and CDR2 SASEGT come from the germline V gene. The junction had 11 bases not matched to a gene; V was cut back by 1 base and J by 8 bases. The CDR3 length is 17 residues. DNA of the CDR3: TGTGCCAGCAGTGAAGTTGGGGGACAGGGGGCGCCGGCAGGCTACACCTTC. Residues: CASSEVGGQGAPAGYTF.